This passage covers 10 T cell receptor beta chains from one sample sequenced in a study of blood T cell repertoires in COVID-19. Produced via immunoSEQ multiplex PCR; TCRdb's table is partial and in-frame only. Here the sample spans fewer than 350,000 clones, 80% to 90% being singletons. The sequenced sample was peripheral blood. These receptors came from a man between 40 and 49 years old with acute or convalescent COVID-19.

The chain combines TRBV19 with TRBJ1-4; possibly TRBD1 for D (6 bases). CDR3 length equals 16 residues. Looked up from germline, CDR1 is LNHDA and CDR2 is SQIVND (reference sequence). Trimming stripped 5 bases from V and 0 bases from J, with 13 bases between. The CDR3 DNA follows: TGTGCCAGTAGTGCCCGGGACACAACAACTAATGAAAAACTGTTTTTT. Its protein product is CASSARDTTTNEKLFF.

The CDR3 sequence is CASSPTGNTEAFF. CDR3 nucleotides: TGTGCCAGTAGCCCGACAGGCAACACTGAAGCTTTCTTT. The J gene is TRBJ1-1, the V gene TRBV19, with D possibly matching TRBD1 (6 bases). This CDR3 contains 13 residues. In germline, CDR1 is LNHDA, CDR2 SQIVND (reference sequence). Trimming shortened V by 6 bases and J by 2 bases, and 10 bases separated the two germline ends. The whole variable domain, remainder taken from reference TRBV19 and TRBJ1-1, is DGGITQSPKYLFRKEGQNVTLSCEQNLNHDAMYWYRQDPGQGLRLIYYSQIVNDFQKGDIAEGYSVSREKKESFPLTVTSAQKNPTAFYLCASSPTGNTEAFFGQGTRLTVV.

This chain connects TRBV2 to TRBJ2-1; D is possibly TRBD1 (6 bases). V lost 5 bases and J 7 bases, leaving 9 bases between the germline ends. CDR1 is SNHLY and CDR2 is FYNNEI in the germline V gene. The CDR3 spans 12 residues. The CDR3 sequence is CASSSDRNEQFF. CDR3 sequence (DNA): TGTGCCAGCAGTTCCGACAGGAATGAGCAGTTCTTC.

This clone occurred a few times. The chain carries TRBV3-1 (or the pseudogene TRBV3-2) and TRBJ2-1, with TRBD2 as a possible D gene (6 bases). The CDR3 loop spans 15 amino acids. The V gene's germline CDR1 is LGHDT and CDR2 YNNKEL (reference sequence). V was shortened by 6 bases and J by 4 bases, with 16 bases between the two germline ends. In DNA, the CDR3 is TGTGCCAGCAGTCCACAGGCGGGGTTTTACAATGAGCAGTTCTTC. It codes for CASSPQAGFYNEQFF.

The CDR3 spells CASSPAGTGVLGEYGYTF. The CDR3 DNA reads as TGCGCCAGCAGCCCTGCCGGGACAGGGGTCCTAGGGGAGTATGGCTACACCTTC. The chain has TRBV5-1 and TRBJ1-2, with TRBD1 matching 10 bases. The CDR3 is 18 residues long. From germline, CDR1 is SGHRS and CDR2 YFSETQ. V lost 4 bases and J lost 5; bases outside the gene matches: 17. The variable domain in full, with the rest retrieved from reference TRBV5-1 and TRBJ1-2, is KAGVTQTPRYLIKTRGQQVTLSCSPISGHRSVSWYQQTPGQGLQFLFEYFSETQRNKGNFPGRFSGRQFSNSRSEMNVSTLELGDSALYLCASSPAGTGVLGEYGYTFGSGTRLTVV.

The V and J genes are TRBV27 and TRBJ1-1; 11 bases map to TRBD1. Per germline, CDR1 MNHEY and CDR2 SMNVEV (reference sequence). The CDR3 sequence is 15 residues long. Trimming removed 4 bases from V and 5 bases from J; junction bases left unmatched: 6. CDR3 protein: CASSSPGTGGTEAFF. CDR3 DNA sequence: TGTGCCAGCAGTTCTCCTGGGACAGGGGGGACTGAAGCTTTCTTT.

This rearrangement joins TRBV4-1 to TRBJ1-5; 7 nucleotides align to TRBD1. Germline lookup yields CDR1 MGHRA and CDR2 YSYEKL. J was trimmed by 5 bases and V by 0 bases; bases with no gene match: 4. The CDR3 contains 15 residues. The CDR3 region is CASSQDGTAHQPQHF. The CDR3 DNA sequence: TGCGCCAGCAGCCAAGATGGGACAGCACATCAGCCCCAGCATTTT.

The gene calls are TRBV27 and TRBJ2-3, with D perhaps TRBD1 (6 bases). The V gene lost 8 bases and the J gene lost 11 bases, with 17 bases spanning the gap. Germline CDR1 MNHEY, CDR2 SMNVEV (reference sequence). CDR3 size: 12 residues. The CDR3 reads CASAGNGGLQYF. DNA for the CDR3: TGTGCCAGCGCCGGGAATGGGGGCCTGCAGTATTTT.

V and J are TRBV9 and TRBJ2-1; D remains unclear. V was trimmed by 2 bases and J by 9 bases, leaving 12 bases between them. Germline CDR1 is SGDLS and CDR2 is YYNGEE. CDR3 length: 13 amino acids. DNA of the CDR3: TGTGCCAGCAGCGTCGGCAGTAACAGTGAGCAGTTCTTC. Translation gives CASSVGSNSEQFF.

The V call is TRBV7-6, the J call TRBJ1-1, with 7 bases that match TRBD1. The CDR3 runs 17 residues. Germline V CDR1 and CDR2: SGHVS, FNYEAQ. The ends lost 1 base at V and 0 bases at J; junction bases unmatched: 8. CDR3 nucleotides: TGTGCCAGCAGCTTAGGCCCCTGGACAGGCGTGAACACTGAAGCTTTCTTT. Amino acids: CASSLGPWTGVNTEAFF.